Listed below are T cell receptor beta chains from one sample, sequenced in a study of Graves' ophthalmopathy and Graves' hyperthyroidism. MiXCR, run by TCRdb on the multiplex PCR reads, gives a single entry per CDR3 protein. This sample has about 660,000 distinct CDR3 sequences; 35% to 50% occur once, and the top ten carry over 2.5%. The sequenced sample was peripheral blood. These receptors came from an adult man with Graves' ophthalmopathy. Each CDR3 is given with its conserved first and last residue. The order of the fields is V gene, D gene, J gene, clone size, CDR3 DNA, CDR3 protein. The D gene is left open where the match is weak. The size field is filled for only some rows; it gives once, few, many or a size class.

TRBV12-3/TRBV12-4	.	TRBJ2-2	.	TGTGCCAGCAGTTTAGCAGCTATGACACCTGCCTCGAACACCGGGGAGCTGTTTTTT	CASSLAAMTPASNTGELFF
TRBV5-1	.	TRBJ1-1	few	TGCGCCAGCTGGGCTTCGGCCGGGACACCCACTGAAGCTTTCTTT	CASWASAGTPTEAFF
TRBV18	TRBD1	TRBJ1-2	.	TGTGCCAGCTCACCCGCAAGGACAGGGTTTGGCTACACCTTC	CASSPARTGFGYTF
TRBV29-1	TRBD2	TRBJ2-3	few	TGCAGCGTTGAACTAGCGGGAGGAATAGATACGCAGTATTTT	CSVELAGGIDTQYF
TRBV27	.	TRBJ1-1	few	TGTGCCAGCATTAAGCGGGGTGAAGCTTTCTTT	CASIKRGEAFF
TRBV5-5	.	TRBJ2-5	many	TGTGCCAGCAGCTCCATACAAGAGACCCAGTACTTC	CASSSIQETQYF
TRBV20-1	.	TRBJ1-2	many	TGCAGTGCTAGAGATAGGGCAGGGTGGAGGAGTGGCTACACCTTC	CSARDRAGWRSGYTF
TRBV7-2	.	TRBJ2-1	few	TGTGCCAGCAGCCGAGGGCGGGGTAGTGAGCAGTTCTTC	CASSRGRGSEQFF
TRBV10-2	.	TRBJ1-2	many	TGCGCCAGCAGTCCGAATGATCAGGGCTACACCTTC	CASSPNDQGYTF
TRBV11-1	TRBD1	TRBJ1-2	.	TGTGCCAGCAGCTTTACCGGGACAGGGTACGGCTACACCTTC	CASSFTGTGYGYTF
TRBV12-3/TRBV12-4	.	TRBJ1-2	many	TGTGCCAGCAGCCCGATCACCGGGGACTATGGCTACACCTTC	CASSPITGDYGYTF
TRBV6-5	TRBD1	TRBJ1-2	.	TGTGCCGGCAGTCCATGGACAGGGACTGGCTACACCTTC	CAGSPWTGTGYTF
TRBV20-1	.	TRBJ1-5	.	TGCAGCTGGGGGACCCAGCATTTT	CSWGTQHF
TRBV11-2	.	TRBJ1-6	.	TGTGCCAGCTGCTACGTCAGGACTTCACCCCTCCACTTT	CASCYVRTSPLHF
TRBV7-2	.	TRBJ1-4	.	TGTGCCAGCAGCCAGGGTGTTCAGGGAGGTGAAAAACTGTTTTTT	CASSQGVQGGEKLFF
TRBV12-3/TRBV12-4	.	TRBJ2-7	many	TGTGCCAGCAGCCCGACTCACTACGAGCAGTACTTC	CASSPTHYEQYF
TRBV29-1	.	TRBJ1-1	few	TGCAGCGCGACGGGGGCAGGCACTGAAGCTTTCTTT	CSATGAGTEAFF
TRBV24-1	TRBD1	TRBJ1-1	many	TGTGCCACCAGGAAACAGGGGGGCACTGAAGCTTTCTTT	CATRKQGGTEAFF
TRBV15	.	TRBJ2-7	many	TGTGCCACCAGCGGACGAGACATGACCTACGAGCAGTACTTC	CATSGRDMTYEQYF
TRBV7-8	.	TRBJ1-5	.	TGTGCCAGCAGGGCAGGGGCGTGGGAGACCCAGCATTTT	CASRAGAWETQHF
TRBV12-3/TRBV12-4	.	TRBJ1-1	many	TGTGCCAGCAGTTCCTCAGGGAGCGTGAACACTGAAGCTTTCTTT	CASSSSGSVNTEAFF
TRBV11-3	TRBD1	TRBJ1-5	.	TGTGCCAGCAGCGCCACCCCGACAGGGTGGGAGGGTAGAAATCAGCCCCAGCATTTT	CASSATPTGWEGRNQPQHF
TRBV30	.	TRBJ2-7	few	TGTGCCTGGAGTGTAGGGCAGGGTCTCTACGAGCAGTACTTC	CAWSVGQGLYEQYF
TRBV9	.	TRBJ2-7	.	TGTGCCAGCAGCTTATGGGGACTTACCTACGAGCAGTACTTC	CASSLWGLTYEQYF
TRBV10-3	.	TRBJ1-2	.	TGTGCCAGCAGTCCGCAGGGTGGGTATGGCCACACCTTC	CASSPQGGYGHTF
TRBV10-3	TRBD1	TRBJ1-1	many	TGTGCCATCGGGACAGCTGAGGGGAACACTGAAGCTTTCTTT	CAIGTAEGNTEAFF
TRBV5-4	.	TRBJ1-1	.	TGTGCCAGCAGCTCCGGGACCTACCTTGAAGCTTTCTTT	CASSSGTYLEAFF
TRBV24-1	TRBD1	TRBJ2-3	once	TGTGCCACCAGTGGAGTAGCAAGGACAGGGGGCGCGGAGTGGACAGATACGCAGTATTTT	CATSGVARTGGAEWTDTQYF
TRBV7-9	.	TRBJ1-6	once	TGTGCCAGCAGCCCCGTTTCACCCCTCCACTTT	CASSPVSPLHF
TRBV20-1	.	TRBJ1-5	.	TGCAGTGCTATTTCGGACCGCTTAGACGATCAGCCCCAGCATTTT	CSAISDRLDDQPQHF
TRBV10-3	.	TRBJ1-1	many	TGTGCCATCAGTGAGTCATCAGGGAACACTGAAGCTTTCTTT	CAISESSGNTEAFF
TRBV7-2	.	TRBJ1-6	.	TGCGCCAGCAGCCACCTGGACAGCTCCTATAATTCACCCCTCCACTTT	CASSHLDSSYNSPLHF
TRBV3-1	TRBD1	TRBJ1-6	.	TGTGCCAGCAGCCCCCCACAGGAGACAGGGGCCCTCCACTTT	CASSPPQETGALHF
TRBV7-9	TRBD2	TRBJ2-2	.	TGTGCCAGCAGCTTAGGGACTAGTGGTATCACCGGGGAGCTGTTTTTT	CASSLGTSGITGELFF
TRBV5-1	TRBD1	TRBJ2-7	many	TGCGCCAGCAGCTACTCCGGGACAGGGGTCGAGCAGTACTTC	CASSYSGTGVEQYF
TRBV10-3	TRBD1	TRBJ1-5	.	TGTGCCATCAGCGGACAGGCCCAGCATTTT	CAISGQAQHF
TRBV19	.	TRBJ1-1	.	TGTGCCAGTAGTATGGAGGGATGGGGTAGGACTGAAGCTTTCTTT	CASSMEGWGRTEAFF
TRBV10-3	.	TRBJ1-4	.	TGTGCCAGTAAAAGGGGTGATAATGAAAAACTGTTTTTT	CASKRGDNEKLFF
TRBV11-3	.	TRBJ1-1	.	TGTGCCGGCAGCTTAGAAGGCGTGAACACTGAAGCTTTCTTT	CAGSLEGVNTEAFF
TRBV6-2/TRBV6-3	TRBD1	TRBJ2-7	.	TGTGCCAGCAGTTACCCGAGGGACAGGGACTCCTACGAGCAGTACTTC	CASSYPRDRDSYEQYF
TRBV2	.	TRBJ2-6	.	TGTGCCAGCAGTGACGACGGACACTCTGGGGCCAACGTCCTGACTTTC	CASSDDGHSGANVLTF
TRBV2	.	TRBJ1-6	.	TGTGCCAGCAGGAGTGGTGGGCATTCACCCCTCCACTTT	CASRSGGHSPLHF
TRBV12-3/TRBV12-4	.	TRBJ1-1	many	TGTGCCAGCAGTGAGCCCTGGGGGACCAAGGCCACTGAAGCTTTCTTT	CASSEPWGTKATEAFF
TRBV10-3	.	TRBJ1-2	.	TGTGCCATCAGTGGGGACGGGGATGGCTACACCTTC	CAISGDGDGYTF
TRBV7-8	.	TRBJ1-3	many	TGTGCCAGCAGCTTAAAAAGGGGCGCGGAGGGAAACACCATATATTTT	CASSLKRGAEGNTIYF
TRBV30	.	TRBJ1-5	.	TGTGCCTGGAGAACTAGGGACGGGAATCAGCCCCAGCATTTT	CAWRTRDGNQPQHF
TRBV2	.	TRBJ2-7	few	TGTGCCTGGAGTGGGCTAGCAGCGGGCGAGCAGTACTTC	CAWSGLAAGEQYF
TRBV6-6	.	TRBJ1-2	.	TGTGCCAGCAGGGGGGAGTTGGACTTTGGCTACACCTTC	CASRGELDFGYTF
TRBV25-1	.	TRBJ2-7	.	TGTGCCAGCAGTGCCCCTAGGATGGGATCCGGGGAGCTGTACTTC	CASSAPRMGSGELYF
TRBV7-9	.	TRBJ1-1	many	TGTGCCAGCAGCTTAGATGGGTCCCATCTCACTGAAGCTTTCTTT	CASSLDGSHLTEAFF
TRBV10-3	TRBD2	TRBJ2-7	.	TGTGCCAGCAGTTACCGGGACTACCTCTACGAGCAGTACTTC	CASSYRDYLYEQYF
TRBV12-3/TRBV12-4	TRBD2	TRBJ2-7	.	TGTGCCACCAAATCGGGGGGGGCCTCGGCGCAGTACTTC	CATKSGGASAQYF
TRBV11-2	TRBD2	TRBJ2-2	.	TGTGCCAGCATAGCGGGAGTTAGCGGGGAGCTGTTTTTT	CASIAGVSGELFF
TRBV29-1	.	TRBJ1-5	few	.	CSVVGQGSASYEHF
TRBV2	.	TRBJ2-5	many	TGTGCCAGCATCCCGGGACGTACGCACCAAGAGACCCAGTACTTC	CASIPGRTHQETQYF
TRBV5-6	.	TRBJ1-2	many	TGTGCCAGCAGCCCAGGACGGAACTATGGCTACACCTTC	CASSPGRNYGYTF
TRBV19	TRBD1	TRBJ2-7	many	TGTGCCGGAAAACCGGGACAGGGTGGACGCTACGAGCAGTACTTC	CAGKPGQGGRYEQYF
TRBV29-1	.	TRBJ1-1	many	TGCAGCGTCTCCGGACAGTTGAACACTGAAGCTTTCTTT	CSVSGQLNTEAFF